Sequencing of this T cell receptor beta chain was carried out in a study of radiation and T cells in renal cell carcinoma. General study findings and limits: Irradiated tumors held more dominant CDR3 motifs than control tumors. Top 100 clonotypes averaged around 50% in irradiated versus around 45% in nephrectomy-only tumors.

CDR1 is SGHRS and CDR2 is YFSETQ in the germline V gene. Trimming removed 4 bases from V and 6 bases from J; junction bases left unmatched: 11. The CDR3 totals 15 residues. About this clone itself: Its target is not known.

As for treatment: 15 Gy SBRT to primary tumor, nephrectomy 4 weeks later. Nephrectomy followed 15 Gy stereotactic body radiation by 4 weeks. Clear cell pathology was present in this patient's renal cell carcinoma. Assay: immunoSEQ multiplex PCR; the TCRdb copy retains only in-frame clones and omits some. Of about 22,000 clones in the sample, more than 40% were seen once. This chain connects TRBV5-1 to TRBJ2-7; 9 positions match TRBD1. Source: tumor tissue, taken from a patient whose treatment included radiotherapy and nephrectomy. This clonotype was sampled from a woman between 45 and 65 years old with renal cell carcinoma. CDR3 loop: CASSPPGTGSPEQYF. The CDR3 DNA reads as TGCGCCAGCAGCCCCCCCGGGACAGGGAGCCCCGAGCAGTACTTC. Drawing the rest from reference TRBV5-1 and TRBJ2-7, the complete variable domain is KAGVTQTPRYLIKTRGQQVTLSCSPISGHRSVSWYQQTPGQGLQFLFEYFSETQRNKGNFPGRFSGRQFSNSRSEMNVSTLELGDSALYLCASSPPGTGSPEQYFGPGTRLTVT.